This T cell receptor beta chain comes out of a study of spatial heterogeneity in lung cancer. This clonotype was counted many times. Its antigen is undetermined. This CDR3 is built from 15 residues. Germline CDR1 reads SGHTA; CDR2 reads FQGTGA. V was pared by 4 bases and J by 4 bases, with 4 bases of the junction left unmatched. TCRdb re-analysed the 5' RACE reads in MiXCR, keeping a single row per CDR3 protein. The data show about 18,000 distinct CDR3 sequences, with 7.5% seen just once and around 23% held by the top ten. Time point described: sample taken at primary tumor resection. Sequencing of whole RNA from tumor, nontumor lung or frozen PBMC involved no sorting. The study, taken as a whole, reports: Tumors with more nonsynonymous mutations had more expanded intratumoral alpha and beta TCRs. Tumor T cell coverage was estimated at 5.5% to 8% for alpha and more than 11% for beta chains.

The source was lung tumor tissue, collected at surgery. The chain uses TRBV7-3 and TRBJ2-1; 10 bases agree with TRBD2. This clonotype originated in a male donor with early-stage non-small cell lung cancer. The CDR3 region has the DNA TGTGCCAGCAGCTCAGCGGGGGGGCGGTACAATGAGCAGTTCTTC. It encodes CASSSAGGRYNEQFF.